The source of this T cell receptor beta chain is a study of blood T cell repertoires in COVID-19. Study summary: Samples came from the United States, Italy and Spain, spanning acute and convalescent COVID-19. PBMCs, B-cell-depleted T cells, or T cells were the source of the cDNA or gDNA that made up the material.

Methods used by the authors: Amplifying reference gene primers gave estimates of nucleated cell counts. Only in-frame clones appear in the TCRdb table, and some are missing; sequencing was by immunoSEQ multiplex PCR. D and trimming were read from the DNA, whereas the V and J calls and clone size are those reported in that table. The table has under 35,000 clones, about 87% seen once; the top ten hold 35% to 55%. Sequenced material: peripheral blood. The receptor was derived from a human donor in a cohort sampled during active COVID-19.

This chain's CDR3 is CASKLAGNNEQFF. DNA for the CDR3: TGTGCCAGCAAGCTAGCGGGGAACAATGAGCAGTTCTTC. The rearrangement uses TRBV27 and TRBJ2-1, with TRBD2 matching over 9 bases. The CDR3 runs 13 residues. V lost 7 bases, J lost 5 bases, and 3 bases stayed unmatched. Germline values: CDR1 MNHEY, CDR2 SMNVEV (reference sequence).